The 28 T cell receptor beta chains reported below all come from one sample, sequenced in a study of CD8 T cells in Susac syndrome. cDNA came from roughly 0.53 to 1 ug RNA primed by random hexamers. TCRdb re-called the immunoSEQ multiplex PCR reads with MiXCR, one entry per CDR3 protein. Altogether over 350,000 distinct CDR3 sequences are present, 75% to 90% being singletons, with the ten largest covering 0.12%. The sample taken for sequencing was CD8+ T cells from PBMCs. These TCRs come from a human donor with multiple sclerosis.

The chain recombines TRBV5-4 with TRBJ2-2, with TRBD1 matching over 7 bases. Germline assignment: CDR1 SGHNT and CDR2 YYREEE (reference sequence). The V segment lost 4 bases and the J segment 4 bases; nucleotides outside the gene matches: 7. The CDR3 has 15 amino acids. CDR3 coding DNA: TGTGCCAGCAGCCCGACAGGGATGGGCACCGGGGAGCTGTTTTTT. Residues: CASSPTGMGTGELFF.

This sequence joins TRBV6-1 and TRBJ1-1; 7 bases are a match to TRBD1. CDR1 and CDR2 (germline): MNHNS, SASEGT. This CDR3 has 16 residues. J lost 0 bases, V lost 2 bases, and 6 bases had no gene match. The CDR3: CASSEPEGQMNTEAFF. CDR3 DNA sequence: TGTGCCAGCAGTGAACCGGAGGGACAGATGAACACTGAAGCTTTCTTT.

This chain links TRBV14 with TRBJ2-7; D ambiguous. With 4 bases removed from V and 0 bases from J, the gap between germline ends came to 10 bases. The CDR3 covers 14 residues. Germline loops: CDR1 SGHDN, CDR2 FVKESK. CDR3 DNA: TGTGCCAGCAGCCCAAAACTGCACTCCTACGAGCAGTACTTC. It specifies CASSPKLHSYEQYF.

A few counts support this clonotype. The chain couples TRBV10-3 to TRBJ2-7; 10 bases are shared with TRBD2. The CDR3 is made up of 15 amino acids. The trim removed 5 bases at V and 5 bases at J, leaving 9 bases unmatched. Germline CDR1 reads ENHRY; CDR2 reads SYGVKD. The DNA of the CDR3 is TGTGCCATCAGTCAAACAGCGGGAGGGCGAAACGAGCAGTACTTC. This encodes CAISQTAGGRNEQYF.

The DNA for the CDR3 is TGCGCCAGCAGCTTGGTCCGGTTTCACACTGAAGCTTTCTTT. This codes for CASSLVRFHTEAFF. This chain joins TRBV5-1 and TRBJ1-1, with unresolved D. Trimming removed 0 bases at V and 3 bases at J, with 9 bases between. CDR3 size: 14 residues. The germline gives CDR1 SGHRS, CDR2 YFSETQ.

The chain couples TRBV7-6 to TRBJ1-1; D might be TRBD1 (6 bases). The germline V gene encodes CDR1 SGHVS and CDR2 FNYEAQ. V lost 6 bases and J 5 bases, leaving 13 bases between the germline ends. The CDR3 runs 13 residues. CDR3: CASSLQGATEAFF. The CDR3 DNA sequence: TGTGCCAGCAGTTTACAGGGCGCAACTGAAGCTTTCTTT. Filled out from reference TRBV7-6 and TRBJ1-1, the complete variable domain reads GAGVSQSPRYKVTKRGQDVALRCDPISGHVSLYWYRQALGQGPEFLTYFNYEAQQDKSGLPNDRFSAERPEGSISTLTIQRTEQRDSAMYRCASSLQGATEAFFGQGTRLTVV.

This chain joins TRBV7-9 and TRBJ2-3; 9 bases map to TRBD2. From germline, CDR1 is SEHNR and CDR2 FQNEAQ (reference sequence). J was trimmed by 0 bases and V by 3 bases; bases with no gene match: 7. The CDR3 sequence is 17 residues long. The CDR3 nucleotides are TGTGCCAGCAGCTTCCCTCCTAGCGGGGATAGCACAGATACGCAGTATTTT. The encoded protein is CASSFPPSGDSTDTQYF.

This clonotype was seen just once. This chain uses TRBV4-1 with TRBJ2-1; 7 nucleotides match TRBD2. This CDR3 has 16 residues. Germline CDR1 MGHRA, CDR2 YSYEKL. V was clipped by 2 bases and J by 2 bases; unmatched bases: 6. CDR3: CASSQPSGVTYNEQFF. The CDR3 DNA reads TGCGCCAGCAGCCAACCGAGCGGGGTCACCTACAATGAGCAGTTCTTC.

The CDR3 DNA is TGTGCCTGGAGTGTACTTTCGTTGCCCTACGAGCAGTACTTC. Its translation: CAWSVLSLPYEQYF. The chain carries TRBV30 and TRBJ2-7; D not resolved. The germline V and J ends were trimmed by 0 bases and 2 bases, with 11 bases remaining between them. The length of the CDR3 is 14 residues. Germline V gives CDR1 GTSNPN, CDR2 SVGIG (reference sequence).

This clonotype occurred once. The gene calls are TRBV7-9 and TRBJ2-3; D may be TRBD2 (7 bases). This CDR3 region has 16 residues. Trimming pared 8 bases from V and 2 bases from J, leaving 20 bases between. CDR1 and CDR2 (germline): SEHNR, FQNEAQ (reference sequence). The CDR3 sequence: CASGPSRGGPTDTQYF. DNA of the CDR3: TGTGCCAGCGGCCCCTCGAGGGGGGGCCCCACAGATACGCAGTATTTT. The complete variable domain, with remaining parts taken from reference TRBV7-9 and TRBJ2-3, reads DTGVSQNPRHKITKRGQNVTFRCDPISEHNRLYWYRQTLGQGPEFLTYFQNEAQLEKSRLLSDRFSAERPKGSFSTLEIQRTEQGDSAMYLCASGPSRGGPTDTQYFGPGTRLTVL.

The CDR3 spells CASSDTGTSDYEQYF. In DNA form, the CDR3 reads TGTGCCAGCAGCGATACCGGGACGTCTGACTACGAGCAGTACTTC. J is TRBJ2-7 and V is TRBV3-1; D may correspond to TRBD1 or TRBD2 (5 bases each). The CDR3 totals 15 residues. Looked up from germline, CDR1 is LGHDT and CDR2 is YNNKEL (reference sequence). Trimming removed 5 bases at V and 3 bases at J, with 17 bases between.

The genes are TRBV4-1 and TRBJ1-3; D not resolved. Looked up from germline, CDR1 is MGHRA and CDR2 is YSYEKL. V was cut by 2 bases and J by 4 bases, with 12 bases left in between. The CDR3 is made up of 15 amino acids. The CDR3 coding sequence is TGCGCCAGCAGCCAACGTACTGGGTACGGAAACACCATATATTTT. Residues: CASSQRTGYGNTIYF.

The chain carries TRBV7-9 and TRBJ2-5; 8 bases agree with TRBD2. V lost 0 bases to trimming and J lost 5 bases; unmatched junction nucleotides: 5. Germline lookup yields CDR1 SEHNR and CDR2 FQNEAQ (reference sequence). The CDR3 extends over 15 amino acids. The CDR3 sequence: CASSLAQAGVETQYF. The DNA for the CDR3 is TGTGCCAGCAGCTTAGCCCAAGCGGGGGTGGAGACCCAGTACTTC.

This clonotype was seen a single time. The chain employs TRBV12-3 or TRBV12-4 and TRBJ1-3; TRBD1 is a possible D gene (6 bases). Trimming pared 3 bases from V and 0 bases from J, leaving 15 bases between. CDR3 length: 17 residues. Written as DNA, the CDR3 is TGTGCCAGCAGTTTCTCTAGACAGGACCTCTCTGGAAACACCATATATTTT. Protein product: CASSFSRQDLSGNTIYF.

The rearrangement joins TRBV28 to TRBJ2-7; no reliable D call. CDR1 and CDR2 from the germline V gene are MDHEN and SYDVKM. The CDR3 runs 11 residues. Deletions cut 6 bases from V and 4 bases from J, with 7 bases between. The DNA for the CDR3 is TGTGCCAGCAGATCTCATTACGAGCAGTACTTC. It encodes CASRSHYEQYF.

This chain connects TRBV4-1 to TRBJ2-1; TRBD1 aligns across 7 bases. The junction had 3 bases not matched to a gene; V was cut back by 1 base and J by 3 bases. CDR1 and CDR2 from the germline V gene are MGHRA and YSYEKL. CDR3 length: 15 amino acids. CDR3 bases: TGCGCCAGCAGCCAAGGGACAGGAAACTACAATGAGCAGTTCTTC. This sequence encodes CASSQGTGNYNEQFF.

This chain uses TRBV28 with TRBJ2-7; 10 bases are a match to TRBD2. V was pared by 7 bases and J by 0 bases, with 3 bases of the junction left unmatched. Germline loops: CDR1 MDHEN, CDR2 SYDVKM. The CDR3 sequence is 14 residues long. CDR3 amino acids: CASTWTSGSYEQYF. CDR3 nucleotides: TGTGCCAGCACCTGGACTAGCGGCTCCTACGAGCAGTACTTC.

The genes are TRBV7-2 and TRBJ2-1; a weak D match, TRBD2 (6 bases). CDR1 SGHTA and CDR2 FQGNSA come from the germline V gene. This CDR3 has 17 residues. Trimming shortened V by 2 bases and J by 8 bases, and 22 bases separated the two germline ends. This CDR3 reads CASSLTLTGESTDEQFF. DNA of the CDR3: TGTGCCAGCAGCTTAACCCTTACGGGAGAAAGCACGGATGAGCAGTTCTTC.

The rearrangement links TRBV6-5 to TRBJ1-1; no clear D gene. Trimming took 2 bases from V and 4 from J, leaving 8 bases between them. The germline gives CDR1 MNHEY, CDR2 SVGAGI. CDR3 length equals 13 residues. The CDR3 region has the DNA TGTGCCAGCAGTTACGGGAGTGGCACTGAAGCTTTCTTT. Translation gives CASSYGSGTEAFF.

The chain employs TRBV20-1 and TRBJ1-2, with no clear D. Germline V gives CDR1 DFQATT, CDR2 SNEGSKA (reference sequence). This CDR3 region has 13 residues. The V end was cut by 5 bases, the J end by 6 bases, with 16 bases between. This CDR3 is CSALTEPIDGYTF. The CDR3 DNA is TGCAGTGCTCTCACGGAGCCTATAGATGGCTACACCTTC.

This rearrangement joins TRBV29-1 to TRBJ2-7; D perhaps matches TRBD1 (5 bases). Trimming pared 0 bases from V and 1 base from J, leaving 10 bases between. Germline CDR1 is SQVTM and CDR2 is ANQGSEA. The CDR3 runs to 14 residues. The CDR3 region has the DNA TGCAGCGTTGAAGAACCAGACAGTTCCTACGAGCAGTACTTC. It yields the protein CSVEEPDSSYEQYF.

The rearrangement joins TRBV27 to TRBJ2-3; TRBD1 might be the D (6 bases). The length of the CDR3 is 14 residues. V lost 5 bases, J lost 2 bases, and 11 bases lay in between. Looked up from germline, CDR1 is MNHEY and CDR2 is SMNVEV (reference sequence). The chain's CDR3 is CASSLRTATDTQYF. The DNA for the CDR3 is TGTGCCAGCAGTCTACGGACAGCCACAGATACGCAGTATTTT.

The chain links TRBV7-8 to TRBJ2-1, with D perhaps matching TRBD1 or TRBD2 (5 bases each). The V gene's germline CDR1 is SGHVS and CDR2 FQNEAQ. The CDR3 spans 17 residues. Between the trimmed V and J ends, which lost 2 bases and 8 bases, there was a span of 22 bases. The CDR3: CASSLMGTHEEFHEQFF. CDR3 in DNA: TGTGCCAGCAGCTTAATGGGGACGCACGAAGAGTTTCATGAGCAGTTCTTC.

The CDR3 DNA reads TGTGCCAGCAGTGAAATGGGACTAGCGGGAGTCCGCTACGAGCAGTACTTC. This translates into CASSEMGLAGVRYEQYF. V gene TRBV6-1 combines with J gene TRBJ2-7; TRBD2 aligns across 14 bases. The V segment lost 2 bases and the J segment 3 bases; nucleotides outside the gene matches: 6. Germline V gives CDR1 MNHNS, CDR2 SASEGT. The CDR3 covers 17 residues.

The chain links TRBV11-2 to TRBJ2-7; perhaps TRBD1 as D (5 bases). V was trimmed by 6 bases and J by 3 bases, leaving 9 bases between them. Looked up from germline, CDR1 is SGHAT and CDR2 is FQNNGV. The CDR3 loop spans 12 amino acids. CDR3 DNA: TGTGCCAGCAGTTGGACAAGCTACGAGCAGTACTTC. It specifies CASSWTSYEQYF.

The genes are TRBV29-1 and TRBJ2-7; D unclear. CDR3 length: 11 residues. Trimming removed 4 bases at V and 7 bases at J, with 11 bases between. The germline V gene encodes CDR1 SQVTM and CDR2 ANQGSEA. DNA for the CDR3: TGCAGCGTTGTTTGGACGGCTGAGCAGTACTTC. Translated, it gives CSVVWTAEQYF.

The genes are TRBV12-3 or TRBV12-4 and TRBJ1-1; the D gene is possibly TRBD1 (5 bases). Trimming took 2 bases from V and 5 from J, leaving 15 bases between them. CDR3 length equals 15 residues. The CDR3 protein is CASSLQGSEGTEAFF. The CDR3 nucleotides are TGTGCCAGCAGTTTACAGGGCTCTGAGGGGACTGAAGCTTTCTTT.

V usage is TRBV27 and J usage is TRBJ1-1, with D uncertain. Germline values: CDR1 MNHEY, CDR2 SMNVEV (reference sequence). The CDR3 totals 14 residues. Trimming removed 7 bases at V and 1 base at J, with 13 bases between. The chain's CDR3 is CASIPQAGNTEAFF. The CDR3 nucleotides are TGTGCCAGCATCCCTCAGGCAGGGAACACTGAAGCTTTCTTT.